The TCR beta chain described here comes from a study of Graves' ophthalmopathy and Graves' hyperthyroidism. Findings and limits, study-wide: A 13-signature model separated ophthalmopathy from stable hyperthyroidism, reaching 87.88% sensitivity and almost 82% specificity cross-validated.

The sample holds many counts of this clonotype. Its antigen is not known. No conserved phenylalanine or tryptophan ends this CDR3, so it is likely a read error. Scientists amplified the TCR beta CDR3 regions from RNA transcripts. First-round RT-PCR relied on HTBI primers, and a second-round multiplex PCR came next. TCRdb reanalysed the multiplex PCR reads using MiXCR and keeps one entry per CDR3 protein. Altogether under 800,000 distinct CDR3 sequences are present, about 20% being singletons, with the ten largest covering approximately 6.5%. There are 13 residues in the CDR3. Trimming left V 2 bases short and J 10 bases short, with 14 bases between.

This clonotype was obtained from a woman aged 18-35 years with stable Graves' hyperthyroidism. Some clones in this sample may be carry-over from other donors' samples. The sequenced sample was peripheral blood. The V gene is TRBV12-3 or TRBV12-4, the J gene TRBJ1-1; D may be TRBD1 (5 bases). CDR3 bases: TGTGCCAGCAGTTTAACAGGCCAGCGACGAGCTTTCCTT. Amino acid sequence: CASSLTGQRRAFL.